The 27 T cell receptor beta chains given below trace back to one sample, sequenced in a study of T cell repertoires in cytomegalovirus infection. Which antigens these TCRs recognize remains unknown. One entry per CDR3 protein results from TCRdb running MiXCR on the reads. The data show about 770,000 distinct CDR3 sequences, 25% to 35% seen once. This material consisted of cultured CD8+ T cells from PBMCs, taken from culture after CMV antigen stimulation. These receptors all come from a human donor in good health (CMV status not recorded). Some clones in this sample may be carry-over from other donors' samples.

The chain links TRBV7-6 to TRBJ2-3; TRBD1 or TRBD2 may be the D gene (5 bases each). The V end was cut by 1 base, the J end by 0 bases, with 17 bases between. The CDR3 loop spans 18 amino acids. Germline V gives CDR1 SGHVS, CDR2 FNYEAQ. The CDR3 nucleotides read TGTGCCAGCAGCTTAGATCGGGACCCGGGGCCTAGCACAGATACGCAGTATTTT. This codes for CASSLDRDPGPSTDTQYF. The entire variable domain, with the rest obtained from reference TRBV7-6 and TRBJ2-3, is as follows: GAGVSQSPRYKVTKRGQDVALRCDPISGHVSLYWYRQALGQGPEFLTYFNYEAQQDKSGLPNDRFSAERPEGSISTLTIQRTEQRDSAMYRCASSLDRDPGPSTDTQYFGPGTRLTVL.

V is TRBV13 and J is TRBJ1-2; possibly TRBD1 for D (6 bases). Trimming took 4 bases from V and 1 from J, leaving 13 bases between them. CDR1 PRHDT and CDR2 FYEKMQ come from the germline V gene (reference sequence). The length of the CDR3 is 15 residues. CDR3 protein: CASSSRDIVNYGYTF. CDR3 bases: TGTGCCAGCAGCTCCCGGGACATCGTTAACTATGGCTACACCTTC.

The CDR3 bases are TGTGCCACCAGCAGAGTGAGAGAGCTGAAAGATACGCAGTATTTT. Amino acids: CATSRVRELKDTQYF. The V call is TRBV15, the J call TRBJ2-3; no clear D. The CDR3 extends over 15 amino acids. The V end lost 1 base, the J end lost 5 bases, and 13 bases lay between the germline ends. Germline CDR1 LNHNV, CDR2 YYDKDF (reference sequence). Combining the CDR3 with reference TRBV15 and TRBJ2-3 gives the whole variable domain DAMVIQNPRYQVTQFGKPVTLSCSQTLNHNVMYWYQQKSSQAPKLLFHYYDKDFNNEADTPDNFQSRRPNTSFCFLDIRSPGLGDTAMYLCATSRVRELKDTQYFGPGTRLTVL.

The chain combines TRBV29-1 with TRBJ1-3, with unresolved D. The CDR3 spans 12 residues. V lost 7 bases to trimming and J lost 8 bases, with 15 bases between them. The germline gives CDR1 SQVTM, CDR2 ANQGSEA. The CDR3 protein is CSAQAGSDTIYF. CDR3 DNA: TGCAGCGCCCAGGCGGGATCGGACACCATATATTTT. Using reference TRBV29-1 and TRBJ1-3 for the parts outside the CDR3, the full variable domain is SAVISQKPSRDICQRGTSLTIQCQVDSQVTMMFWYRQQPGQSLTLIATANQGSEATYESGFVIDKFPISRPNLTFSTLTVSNMSPEDSSIYLCSAQAGSDTIYFGEGSWLTVV.

The gene calls are TRBV3-1 and TRBJ2-1; D is undetermined. The germline gives CDR1 LGHDT, CDR2 YNNKEL (reference sequence). V was clipped by 0 bases and J by 8 bases, with 14 bases between them. CDR3 length: 15 amino acids. CDR3 bases: TGTGCCAGCAGCCAAGAATTAACAACGGGCGATGAGCAGTTCTTC. Translation gives CASSQELTTGDEQFF.

The V and J genes are TRBV3-1 and TRBJ2-1; 8 bases fit TRBD1. The V segment lost 4 bases and the J segment 0 bases; nucleotides outside the gene matches: 5. This CDR3 has 16 amino acids. Germline values: CDR1 LGHDT, CDR2 YNNKEL (reference sequence). The CDR3 coding sequence is TGTGCCAGCAGCCTCCACAGGGGGAGCTCCTACAATGAGCAGTTCTTC. This encodes CASSLHRGSSYNEQFF.

The chain is built from TRBV5-1 and TRBJ2-1, with D possibly being TRBD1 or TRBD2 (5 bases each). The CDR3 loop spans 14 amino acids. Trimming removed 4 bases from V and 7 bases from J, with 15 bases in between. Germline assignment: CDR1 SGHRS and CDR2 YFSETQ. CDR3 residues: CASSTAGSGNEQFF. The CDR3 DNA reads TGCGCCAGCAGCACAGCAGGGTCGGGGAATGAGCAGTTCTTC.

This clonotype was counted a single time. This chain links TRBV27 with TRBJ1-6; no firm D call. The CDR3 totals 13 residues. V lost 5 bases to trimming and J lost 14 bases, with 16 bases between them. Germline V gene lookup returns CDR1 MNHEY and CDR2 SMNVEV (reference sequence). CDR3 loop: CASSLVSFQALHF. The CDR3 DNA follows: TGTGCCAGCAGTCTCGTTTCTTTTCAAGCCCTCCACTTT.

This clonotype has ten or more counts. This chain connects TRBV7-6 to TRBJ1-4, with 9 nucleotides matching TRBD1. CDR1 SGHVS and CDR2 FNYEAQ come from the germline V gene. The CDR3 is 18 amino acids. V was clipped by 0 bases and J by 6 bases; unmatched bases: 11. The CDR3 DNA reads as TGTGCCAGCAGCTTAGCCGTACTCCCGGGACAGGGATATGAAAAACTGTTTTTT. This translates into CASSLAVLPGQGYEKLFF.

The genes are TRBV7-9 and TRBJ2-1; no reliable D call. CDR3 length: 12 amino acids. V lost 8 bases and J 10 bases, leaving 15 bases between the germline ends. CDR1 is SEHNR and CDR2 is FQNEAQ in the germline V gene (reference sequence). The CDR3 DNA reads TGTGCCAGCGGATACTCTTACGGGGAGCAGTTCTTC. Its protein is CASGYSYGEQFF.

The chain carries TRBV4-1 and TRBJ1-1, with D tentatively TRBD1 (5 bases). Germline V gene sequence: CDR1 MGHRA, CDR2 YSYEKL. The CDR3 covers 16 residues. V gave up 2 bases and J gave up 4 bases, with 17 bases separating them. The CDR3 DNA sequence: TGCGCCAGCAGCCAACGGGGTTGGGGGAGCGGCACTGAAGCTTTCTTT. It codes for CASSQRGWGSGTEAFF.

This clonotype came up many times. This chain connects TRBV27 to TRBJ2-1; 8 bases are shared with TRBD1. After removal of 6 bases from V and 3 bases from J, the junction contained 4 bases not matched to a gene. This CDR3 contains 14 residues. From germline, CDR1 is MNHEY and CDR2 SMNVEV (reference sequence). CDR3 nucleotides: TGTGCCAGCAGCCACGGACAGGGCTACAATGAGCAGTTCTTC. This encodes CASSHGQGYNEQFF.

The chain combines TRBV12-3 or TRBV12-4 with TRBJ1-1, with TRBD1 identical over 10 bases. This CDR3 is 16 amino acids long. V was pared by 6 bases and J by 1 base, with 8 bases of the junction left unmatched. The CDR3 DNA follows: TGTGCCAGCAGCCTGGACAGGGGGTACTCGAACACTGAAGCTTTCTTT. It codes for CASSLDRGYSNTEAFF.

This rearrangement joins TRBV14 to TRBJ2-2; D is unclear. Trimming removed 0 bases from V and 2 bases from J, with 4 bases in between. This CDR3 spans 14 amino acids. Germline V CDR1 and CDR2: SGHDN, FVKESK. The DNA of the CDR3 is TGTGCCAGCAGCCAAGATCGAAACACCGGGGAGCTGTTTTTT. Translation: CASSQDRNTGELFF.

V gene TRBV2 combines with J gene TRBJ2-3; 11 bases line up with TRBD2. The CDR3 covers 14 residues. CDR1 is SNHLY and CDR2 is FYNNEI in the germline V gene. This CDR3 is CAFSGGDHTDTQYF. The CDR3 DNA is TGTGCTTTTAGCGGGGGGGACCACACAGATACGCAGTATTTT. Drawing the rest from reference TRBV2 and TRBJ2-3, the complete variable domain is EPEVTQTPSHQVTQMGQEVILRCVPISNHLYFYWYRQILGQKVEFLVSFYNNEISEKSEIFDDQFSVERPDGSNFTLKIRSTKLEDSAMYFCAFSGGDHTDTQYFGPGTRLTVL.

This clonotype was seen ten or more times. V and J are TRBV7-2 and TRBJ2-7; 7 bases line up with TRBD1. Germline V gene lookup returns CDR1 SGHTA and CDR2 FQGNSA. After removal of 5 bases from V and 3 bases from J, the junction contained 10 bases not matched to a gene. This CDR3 contains 15 residues. CDR3 residues: CASSPYRTGDYEQYF. The CDR3 DNA reads as TGTGCCAGCAGCCCCTACCGAACAGGGGACTACGAGCAGTACTTC.

This clonotype was found a few times. This chain connects TRBV5-8 to TRBJ2-1, with 12 bases fitting TRBD2. The CDR3 totals 16 residues. Germline CDR1 SGHTS, CDR2 YDEGEE. The V gene end was trimmed by 6 bases and the J gene end by 8 bases; junction bases not matched to a gene: 12. CDR3 loop: CASTSRSSGGAYEQFF. The CDR3 DNA sequence: TGTGCCAGCACCTCTCGATCTAGCGGGGGGGCCTATGAGCAGTTCTTC.

This chain links TRBV6-2 or TRBV6-3 with TRBJ1-1; D call uncertain. Germline V CDR1 and CDR2: MNHEY, SVGEGT. V shed 7 bases and J shed 3 bases, with 6 bases lying between them. This CDR3 has 11 residues. Here the CDR3 reads CASIADTEAFF. CDR3 sequence (DNA): TGTGCCAGCATTGCGGACACTGAAGCTTTCTTT.

This clonotype was seen many times. J is TRBJ2-6 and V is TRBV7-8, with TRBD1 identical over 8 bases. Germline V gives CDR1 SGHVS, CDR2 FQNEAQ. This CDR3 comprises 22 residues. V was clipped by 3 bases and J by 0 bases; unmatched bases: 19. In DNA, the CDR3 is TGTGCCAGCAGCTTCCTCCGCCGTCCTAGGACAGGGCAAATCTCTGGGGCCAACGTCCTGACTTTC. Encoded protein: CASSFLRRPRTGQISGANVLTF.

This clonotype has only a few counts. The chain has TRBV5-6 and TRBJ2-2, with D perhaps matching TRBD1 (5 bases). Germline lookup yields CDR1 SGHDT and CDR2 YYEEEE. Trimming left V 1 base short and J 3 bases short, with 13 bases between. The CDR3 has 16 residues. The DNA of the CDR3 is TGTGCCAGCAGCTTGATGGTTCAGGGTTACACCGGGGAGCTGTTTTTT. This sequence encodes CASSLMVQGYTGELFF.

The chain couples TRBV12-3 or TRBV12-4 to TRBJ2-7; 8 nucleotides line up with TRBD2. Unmatched junction bases numbered 5, after V lost 7 bases and J lost 0 bases. This CDR3 contains 14 residues. The CDR3 bases are TGTGCCAGCAAAATGCGGGGGGACTCCTACGAGCAGTACTTC. Amino acid sequence: CASKMRGDSYEQYF.

This clonotype appeared a few times. The chain uses TRBV12-3 or TRBV12-4 and TRBJ2-7; possible D gene TRBD1, 5 bases. The CDR3 contains 14 residues. Trimming cost V 4 bases and J 2 bases, with 12 bases left between them. The CDR3 is CASSSPDRPYEQYV. Here the CDR3 DNA reads TGTGCCAGCAGTTCCCCCGACAGACCCTACGAGCAGTACGTC.

A few counts support this clonotype. The chain is built from TRBV19 and TRBJ1-2; the D is unclear. From germline, CDR1 is LNHDA and CDR2 SQIVND (reference sequence). With 5 bases removed from V and 3 bases from J, the gap between germline ends came to 7 bases. This CDR3 comprises 12 residues. CDR3 nucleotide sequence: TGTGCCAGTAGTCGGGGATACTATGGCTACACCTTC. Translating gives CASSRGYYGYTF. Full variable domain (missing parts from reference TRBV19 and TRBJ1-2): DGGITQSPKYLFRKEGQNVTLSCEQNLNHDAMYWYRQDPGQGLRLIYYSQIVNDFQKGDIAEGYSVSREKKESFPLTVTSAQKNPTAFYLCASSRGYYGYTFGSGTRLTVV.

This clonotype was observed a few times. V is TRBV7-8 and J is TRBJ2-7, with D hard to call. With 5 bases removed from V and 0 bases from J, the gap between germline ends came to 5 bases. Germline V lookup: CDR1 SGHVS, CDR2 FQNEAQ. This CDR3 contains 12 residues. This CDR3 reads CASSDDSYEQYF. The DNA of the CDR3 is TGTGCCAGCAGCGACGACTCCTACGAGCAGTACTTC.

This clonotype has a handful of counts. This chain connects TRBV5-4 to TRBJ2-7; 8 nucleotides line up with TRBD1. This CDR3 has 17 residues. Losses at the gene ends were 0 bases for V and 5 bases for J; bases not matched to a gene: 13. Germline V CDR1 and CDR2: SGHNT, YYREEE (reference sequence). The CDR3 nucleotides are TGTGCCAGCAGCTTGGTATCGCTGGACAGGGTCCATGACGAGCAGTACGTC. Encoded protein: CASSLVSLDRVHDEQYV.

This rearrangement joins TRBV6-1 to TRBJ2-3, with a possible D match to TRBD2 (5 bases). Germline CDR1 and CDR2: MNHNS and SASEGT. The CDR3 length is 14 residues. V lost 3 bases and J lost 6, with 13 bases in between. The CDR3 bases are TGTGCCAGCAGTGATGCGGGTCTCTTGGATACGCAGTATTTT. As protein: CASSDAGLLDTQYF.

The rearrangement links TRBV7-9 to TRBJ2-5; 8 bases match TRBD1. The V gene end was trimmed by 4 bases and the J gene end by 5 bases; junction bases not matched to a gene: 6. This CDR3 is built from 14 residues. CDR1 SEHNR and CDR2 FQNEAQ come from the germline V gene (reference sequence). DNA for the CDR3: TGTGCCAGCAGCTCACTGGACAGGGAGGAGACCCAGTACTTC. This sequence encodes CASSSLDREETQYF.